Each of the 28 T cell receptor beta chains below was sequenced from the same sample in a study of cytomegalovirus exposure and HLA in healthy donors. 60 Vbeta and 13 Jbeta primers were used in PCR. The table came from immunoSEQ multiplex PCR; TCRdb's copy has only in-frame clones and leaves some out. The sample shows about 100,000 clones, about four fifths of them seen only once. Sequencing was carried out using PBMCs. The receptor source for this set is a man between 25 and 39 years old in good health and CMV-seronegative.

V usage is TRBV30 and J usage is TRBJ1-6, with D tentatively TRBD1 (6 bases). The CDR3 is 14 amino acids. Germline V CDR1 and CDR2: GTSNPN, SVGIG (reference sequence). The V and J ends lost 2 bases and 4 bases respectively, with 9 bases between them. The CDR3 region has the DNA TGTGCCTGGAGTTACACAGGGTATAATTCACCCCTCCACTTT. It encodes CAWSYTGYNSPLHF.

The chain links TRBV5-4 to TRBJ2-7; 8 bases map to TRBD1. After removal of 0 bases from V and 2 bases from J, the junction contained 7 bases not matched to a gene. The CDR3 sequence is 16 residues long. Germline CDR1 is SGHNT and CDR2 is YYREEE (reference sequence). CDR3: CASSLESGGRTYEQYF. For the CDR3, the DNA is TGTGCCAGCAGCTTGGAATCAGGGGGCAGGACCTACGAGCAGTACTTC. The variable domain in full, completed from reference TRBV5-4 and TRBJ2-7, reads ETGVTQSPTHLIKTRGQQVTLRCSSQSGHNTVSWYQQALGQGPQFIFQYYREEENGRGNFPPRFSGLQFPNYSSELNVNALELDDSALYLCASSLESGGRTYEQYFGPGTRLTVT.

The chain uses TRBV6-5 and TRBJ1-1; D is possibly TRBD1 (5 bases). Trimming pared 7 bases from V and 2 bases from J, leaving 14 bases between. The CDR3 consists of 14 residues. CDR1 MNHEY and CDR2 SVGAGI come from the germline V gene. The CDR3 here is CASMAFRGNTEAFF. The CDR3, as DNA: TGTGCCAGCATGGCCTTTAGGGGAAACACTGAAGCTTTCTTT.

This clone has a handful of counts. The V call is TRBV5-4, the J call TRBJ2-2, with 10 bases lining up with TRBD2. Losses at the gene ends were 0 bases for V and 1 base for J; bases not matched to a gene: 9. The CDR3 is made up of 19 amino acids. The germline V gene has CDR1 SGHNT and CDR2 YYREEE (reference sequence). Written as DNA, the CDR3 is TGTGCCAGCAGCTTGGATGGTACTAGCGGGGCCCTGAACACCGGGGAGCTGTTTTTT. Its translation: CASSLDGTSGALNTGELFF.

This clone was seen just once. The CDR3 region has the DNA TGCGCCAGCAGCCCCGCGACAGGGCTGAACACTGAAGCTTTCTTT. It specifies CASSPATGLNTEAFF. The chain couples TRBV5-1 to TRBJ1-1, with 7 bases fitting TRBD1. The CDR3 consists of 15 residues. The germline V gene encodes CDR1 SGHRS and CDR2 YFSETQ. V was pared by 4 bases and J by 0 bases, with 6 bases of the junction left unmatched.

The rearrangement links TRBV18 to TRBJ1-4; D is uncertain. With 6 bases removed from V and 0 bases from J, the gap between germline ends came to 8 bases. The CDR3 extends over 14 amino acids. From germline, CDR1 is KGHSH and CDR2 LQKENI. The CDR3 loop reads CASSSVPTNEKLFF. CDR3 DNA: TGTGCCAGCTCGTCAGTTCCAACTAATGAAAAACTGTTTTTT.

The J gene is TRBJ1-5, the V gene TRBV30; 9 bases agree with TRBD1. The V gene end was trimmed by 2 bases and the J gene end by 5 bases; junction bases not matched to a gene: 7. CDR3 length equals 15 residues. From germline, CDR1 is GTSNPN and CDR2 SVGIG (reference sequence). CDR3 sequence (DNA): TGTGCCTGGAGTCCTGGGGACAGGGAACATCAGCCCCAGCATTTT. Translating it yields CAWSPGDREHQPQHF. The variable domain in full, completed from reference TRBV30 and TRBJ1-5, reads SQTIHQWPATLVQPVGSPLSLECTVEGTSNPNLYWYRQAAGRGLQLLFYSVGIGQISSEVPQNLSASRPQDRQFILSSKKLLLSDSGFYLCAWSPGDREHQPQHFGDGTRLSIL.

The V and J genes are TRBV15 and TRBJ2-7; D not resolved. CDR1 LNHNV and CDR2 YYDKDF come from the germline V gene (reference sequence). The CDR3 has 14 amino acids. Between the trimmed V and J ends, which lost 3 bases and 0 bases, there was a span of 9 bases. The CDR3 reads CATSSLLTSYEQYF. Written as DNA, the CDR3 is TGTGCCACCAGCAGCCTACTTACCTCCTACGAGCAGTACTTC.

The chain combines TRBV4-3 with TRBJ2-7; the D gene is possibly TRBD2 (7 bases). Trimming took off 0 bases at V and 5 bases at J, with 17 bases between the two ends. The CDR3 runs to 16 residues. Per the germline V gene, CDR1 is LGHNA and CDR2 is YSLEER. CDR3 region: CASSQDRGGRTDEQYF. CDR3 nucleotide sequence: TGCGCCAGCAGCCAAGATAGGGGGGGGCGGACTGACGAGCAGTACTTC.

This clone was picked up a small number of times. The chain joins TRBV7-3 to TRBJ2-5, with D hard to call. Looked up from germline, CDR1 is SGHTA and CDR2 is FQGTGA. Deletions cut 2 bases from V and 4 bases from J, with 5 bases between. The CDR3 has 12 residues. The CDR3 nucleotides read TGTGCCAGCAGCTTAGGCCCAGAGACCCAGTACTTC. The encoded protein is CASSLGPETQYF.

The gene calls are TRBV29-1 and TRBJ1-3, with D tentatively TRBD1 (6 bases). Trimming shortened V by 6 bases and J by 4 bases, and 13 bases separated the two germline ends. The CDR3 covers 13 residues. Germline CDR1 is SQVTM and CDR2 is ANQGSEA. The CDR3 spells CSVTGNPGNTIYF. CDR3 bases: TGCAGCGTCACAGGGAATCCAGGAAACACCATATATTTT.

This clone was observed a few times. The J gene is TRBJ2-7, the V gene TRBV25-1; D is ambiguous. Trimming left V 2 bases short and J 0 bases short, with 11 bases between. The CDR3 is 15 residues long. Germline V gene lookup returns CDR1 MGHDK and CDR2 SYGVNS. The DNA of the CDR3 is TGTGCCAGCAGTGAACCCGATTCGAGCTCCTACGAGCAGTACTTC. Its translation: CASSEPDSSSYEQYF.

This clone was seen a single time. The chain couples TRBV7-9 to TRBJ2-1, with 11 bases lining up with TRBD2. V trimming: 2 bases; J trimming: 3 bases; junction bases outside the gene matches: 9. The CDR3 contains 18 residues. CDR1 is SEHNR, CDR2 FQNEAQ, per germline (reference sequence). This CDR3 is CASSLPPRLAGSYNEQFF. The CDR3 bases are TGTGCCAGCAGCTTACCCCCCCGACTAGCGGGGAGCTACAATGAGCAGTTCTTC.

This chain connects TRBV5-1 to TRBJ2-1; D unclear. Trimming shortened V by 0 bases and J by 2 bases, and 12 bases separated the two germline ends. Germline CDR1 and CDR2: SGHRS and YFSETQ. The CDR3 runs 16 residues. CDR3 residues: CASSLAPRNPYNEQFF. As DNA, the CDR3 is TGCGCCAGCAGCTTGGCCCCTAGGAATCCCTACAATGAGCAGTTCTTC.

This clone was picked up a small number of times. The rearrangement joins TRBV18 to TRBJ2-3; the D gene is possibly TRBD1 (6 bases). V lost 6 bases, J lost 4 bases, and 14 bases lay in between. CDR3 length equals 14 residues. The germline V gene has CDR1 KGHSH and CDR2 LQKENI. CDR3 in DNA: TGTGCCAGCTCCACGACAGGATCTCCAGATACGCAGTATTTT. Translated: CASSTTGSPDTQYF.

This clone was counted between two and nine times. The chain combines TRBV5-6 with TRBJ2-5; 7 positions match TRBD1. Germline V gene data show CDR1 as SGHDT and CDR2 as YYEEEE. The V and J ends lost 6 bases and 4 bases, in that order; junction bases with no gene match: 0. The CDR3 runs 11 residues. CDR3 sequence (DNA): TGTGCCAGCACAGGGGGAGAGACCCAGTACTTC. This translates into CASTGGETQYF.

The chain uses TRBV5-1 and TRBJ1-2; D not certain. The CDR3 has 13 amino acids. Germline CDR1 and CDR2: SGHRS and YFSETQ. The V end lost 0 bases, the J end lost 1 base, and 4 bases lay between the germline ends. For the CDR3, the DNA is TGCGCCAGCAGCTTGGACAGTAACTATGGCTACACCTTC. Its translation: CASSLDSNYGYTF.

The V and J genes are TRBV4-1 and TRBJ2-1; D perhaps matches TRBD2 (5 bases). The V and J ends lost 0 bases and 0 bases respectively, with 12 bases between them. The CDR3 is 17 amino acids. The germline V gene has CDR1 MGHRA and CDR2 YSYEKL. The CDR3 DNA is TGCGCCAGCAGCCAAGATGTGTGGACTTCCTCCTACAATGAGCAGTTCTTC. This encodes CASSQDVWTSSYNEQFF.

The genes are TRBV5-1 and TRBJ1-6, with a weak D call TRBD1 (6 bases). Looked up from germline, CDR1 is SGHRS and CDR2 is YFSETQ. The CDR3 extends over 16 amino acids. The germline V and J ends were trimmed by 0 bases and 10 bases, with 17 bases remaining between them. CDR3 DNA sequence: TGCGCCAGCAGCTTGGGCATATCAGGGGCTGGCTCACCCCTCCACTTT. Amino acids: CASSLGISGAGSPLHF.

The V call is TRBV10-3, the J call TRBJ2-5; no clear D. Looked up from germline, CDR1 is ENHRY and CDR2 is SYGVKD. Trimming took off 7 bases at V and 5 bases at J, with 23 bases between the two ends. The CDR3 has 16 residues. The CDR3 reads CAINSFGDSAVETQYF. The CDR3, as DNA: TGTGCCATCAACTCTTTTGGCGACTCAGCTGTGGAGACCCAGTACTTC.

This chain connects TRBV7-2 to TRBJ2-1; TRBD2 matches 9 bases. Germline CDR1 reads SGHTA; CDR2 reads FQGNSA. The J segment lost 2 bases and the V segment lost 5 bases, leaving 7 bases of the junction unmatched. This CDR3 has 16 amino acids. CDR3 loop: CASSPDSGGTYNEQFF. The CDR3 DNA follows: TGTGCCAGCAGCCCAGATAGCGGGGGAACCTACAATGAGCAGTTCTTC. Drawing the rest from reference TRBV7-2 and TRBJ2-1, the complete variable domain is GAGVSQSPSNKVTEKGKDVELRCDPISGHTALYWYRQSLGQGLEFLIYFQGNSAPDKSGLPSDRFSAERTGGSVSTLTIQRTQQEDSAVYLCASSPDSGGTYNEQFFGPGTRLTVL.

V and J are TRBV29-1 and TRBJ2-5, with D possibly matching TRBD1 (6 bases). The end of the DNA fits TRBJ2-7 better, so the J call may be wrong. The CDR3 totals 12 residues. CDR1 and CDR2 (germline): SQVTM, ANQGSEA. CDR3 amino acids: CSVGRGFYEQYF. In DNA, the CDR3 is TGCAGCGTTGGTAGGGGGTTCTACGAGCAGTACTTC.

This clone was seen only a few times. This chain uses TRBV14 with TRBJ2-7; 13 nucleotides align to TRBD2. V dropped 3 bases and J dropped 3; count of bases not matched to a gene: 11. The CDR3 totals 18 residues. Per germline, CDR1 SGHDN and CDR2 FVKESK. For the CDR3, the DNA is TGTGCCAGCAGCCACCCCCTCGGAACTAGCGGGAGGGACTACGAGCAGTACTTC. Protein: CASSHPLGTSGRDYEQYF.

The V gene is TRBV5-6, the J gene TRBJ2-7; 9 bases map to TRBD1. CDR1 SGHDT and CDR2 YYEEEE come from the germline V gene. J gave up 4 bases and V 2 bases, and 7 bases lay outside the gene matches. CDR3 length equals 15 residues. CDR3 region: CASSFRGTGYYEQYF. Written as DNA, the CDR3 is TGTGCCAGCAGCTTTAGAGGGACAGGGTATTACGAGCAGTACTTC. Supplemented by reference TRBV5-6 and TRBJ2-7, the full variable domain reads DAGVTQSPTHLIKTRGQQVTLRCSPKSGHDTVSWYQQALGQGPQFIFQYYEEEERQRGNFPDRFSGHQFPNYSSELNVNALLLGDSALYLCASSFRGTGYYEQYFGPGTRLTVT.

The V call is TRBV7-9, the J call TRBJ1-1; TRBD1 matches at 9 bases. V lost 5 bases to trimming and J lost 3 bases; unmatched junction nucleotides: 4. The germline V gene has CDR1 SEHNR and CDR2 FQNEAQ (reference sequence). This CDR3 region has 14 residues. The CDR3 reads CASSLRDRDTEAFF. In nucleotides, the CDR3 is TGTGCCAGCAGCCTTCGGGACAGGGACACTGAAGCTTTCTTT.

This clone was recorded only once. This sequence joins TRBV6-4 and TRBJ1-2; D call uncertain. The V end lost 7 bases, the J end lost 4 bases, and 28 bases lay between the germline ends. This CDR3 comprises 18 residues. Germline V gene sequence: CDR1 MRHNA, CDR2 SNTAGT. The CDR3 DNA reads as TGTGCCAGCACCAAACGCCCCCCGGGAAGGCCCGATGCCTATGGCTACACCTTC. Translation gives CASTKRPPGRPDAYGYTF.

The chain joins TRBV10-3 to TRBJ2-3; D gene uncertain. The germline V and J ends were trimmed by 8 bases and 1 base, with 4 bases remaining between them. The CDR3 extends over 11 amino acids. Germline values: CDR1 ENHRY, CDR2 SYGVKD. CDR3: CAIGRTDTQYF. Written as DNA, the CDR3 is TGTGCCATCGGGCGCACAGATACGCAGTATTTT.

V is TRBV7-9 and J is TRBJ1-6; 9 bases line up with TRBD1. J lost 8 bases, V lost 5 bases, and 4 bases had no gene match. The CDR3 spans 14 residues. The germline V gene has CDR1 SEHNR and CDR2 FQNEAQ (reference sequence). The CDR3 sequence is CASSTDRGYSPLHF. The DNA of the CDR3 is TGTGCCAGCAGCACGGACAGGGGTTATTCACCCCTCCACTTT. The variable domain in full, completed from reference TRBV7-9 and TRBJ1-6, reads DTGVSQNPRHKITKRGQNVTFRCDPISEHNRLYWYRQTLGQGPEFLTYFQNEAQLEKSRLLSDRFSAERPKGSFSTLEIQRTEQGDSAMYLCASSTDRGYSPLHFGNGTRLTVT.